This T cell receptor beta chain was captured by sequencing in a study of beta chain features in type 1 diabetes. Notes on the study in general: The naive, central memory and Treg TCRB repertoires looked more alike in patients than they did in healthy donors. Moderately but significantly shorter TCRB CDR3s were found in Type 1 diabetes patients in all four CD4+ subsets. The study left unresolved whether HLA type influences TCRB rearrangement.

There are a few counts of this clone. What it binds is not known. Trimming cost V 0 bases and J 7 bases, with 12 bases left between them. CDR1 and CDR2 (germline): MGHRA, YSYEKL. This CDR3 has 14 amino acids. What was sequenced were expressed TCRB transcripts, since all of the isolated RNA had been reverse transcribed. Measured with immunoSEQ multiplex PCR; TCRdb has only the in-frame clones, and not every one. Of hundreds of thousands of clones detected, over 7.5% appear once; the ten largest clones hold less than 0.035%. Sequences were obtained from naive CD4+ T cells from blood. The receptor was isolated from a woman aged 18 to 35 in good health. This chain connects TRBV4-1 to TRBJ1-2; D not certain. CDR3 DNA: TGCGCCAGCAGCCAAGAGCGGACTACCGGTGGCTACACCTTC. It encodes CASSQERTTGGYTF.